This T cell receptor beta chain is from a study of blood T cell repertoires in COVID-19. The wider study: Italy, Spain and the United States were the sources of the convalescent and acute COVID-19 samples. T cells, B-cell-depleted T cells, or PBMCs supplied cDNA or gDNA.

V was trimmed by 7 bases and J by 4 bases, leaving 10 bases between them. This CDR3 is built from 12 residues. CDR1 SNHLY and CDR2 FYNNEI come from the germline V gene. In the original workflow: By means of reference gene primer amplification, nucleated cell counts were estimated. Repertoires were generated with immunoSEQ multiplex PCR, while TCRdb's copy carries only in-frame clones and drops some. That table supplies the V and J calls and clone size; D and trimming were determined from the DNA. Among about 240,000 clones listed, about 80% were seen once. The chain links TRBV2 to TRBJ2-5, with D perhaps matching TRBD2 (7 bases). The clonotype comes from a woman of 80 years or more with acute or convalescent COVID-19. The sample consisted of peripheral blood. The CDR3 loop reads CASKGGRETQYF. The CDR3, as DNA: TGTGCCAGCAAGGGGGGGCGAGAGACCCAGTACTTC.